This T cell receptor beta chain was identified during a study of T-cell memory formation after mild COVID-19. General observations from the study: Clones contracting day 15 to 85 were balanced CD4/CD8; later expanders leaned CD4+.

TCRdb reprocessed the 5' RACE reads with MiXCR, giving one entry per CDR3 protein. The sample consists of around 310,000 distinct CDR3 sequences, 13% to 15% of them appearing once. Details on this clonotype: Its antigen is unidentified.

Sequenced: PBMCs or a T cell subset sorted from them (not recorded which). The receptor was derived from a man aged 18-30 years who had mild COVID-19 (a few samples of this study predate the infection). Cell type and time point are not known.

Written as DNA, the CDR3 is TGCGCCAGCAGCCTCAGGATCAATCAGCCCCAGCATTTT. It encodes CASSLRINQPQHF. The V call is TRBV4-3, the J call TRBJ1-5; D not certain. V lost 4 bases and J lost 3, with 7 bases in between. CDR3 length equals 13 residues. CDR1 and CDR2 from the germline V gene are LGHNA and YSLEER.